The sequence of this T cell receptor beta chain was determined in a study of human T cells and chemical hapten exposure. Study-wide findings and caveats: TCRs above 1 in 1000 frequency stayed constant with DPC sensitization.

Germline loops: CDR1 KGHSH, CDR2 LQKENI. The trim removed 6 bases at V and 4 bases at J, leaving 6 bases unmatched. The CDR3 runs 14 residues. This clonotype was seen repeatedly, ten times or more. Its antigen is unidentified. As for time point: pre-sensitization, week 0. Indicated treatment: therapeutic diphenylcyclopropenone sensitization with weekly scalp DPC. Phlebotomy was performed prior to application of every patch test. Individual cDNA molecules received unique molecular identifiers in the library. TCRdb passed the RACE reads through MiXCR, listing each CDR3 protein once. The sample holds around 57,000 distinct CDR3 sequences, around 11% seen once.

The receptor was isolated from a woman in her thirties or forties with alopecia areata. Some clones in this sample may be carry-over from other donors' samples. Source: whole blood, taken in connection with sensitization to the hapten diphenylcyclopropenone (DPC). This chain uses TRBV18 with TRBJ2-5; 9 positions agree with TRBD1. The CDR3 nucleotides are TGTGCCAGCTCCCCCGGGACAGGGACAGAGACCCAGTACTTC. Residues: CASSPGTGTETQYF.